This TCR beta chain is from a study of shared clonotypes between healthy human individuals. Germline V lookup: CDR1 SNHLY, CDR2 FYNNEI. Trimming cost V 6 bases and J 8 bases; bases outside gene matches: 6. The length of the CDR3 is 13 residues. Repertoires were generated with immunoSEQ multiplex PCR, while TCRdb's copy carries only in-frame clones and drops some. The data show around 700,000 clones, with 73% seen just once and about 1.8% held by the top ten. What was sequenced was memory CD4+ T cells sorted from blood. Subset denoted: CD45RA-negative fraction. This receptor was obtained from a woman in her 30s in good health. The chain links TRBV2 to TRBJ2-1, with 8 bases identical to TRBD2. CDR3 in amino acids: CASRASGSDEQFF. The CDR3 DNA follows: TGTGCCAGCAGGGCGAGCGGGAGCGATGAGCAGTTCTTC.